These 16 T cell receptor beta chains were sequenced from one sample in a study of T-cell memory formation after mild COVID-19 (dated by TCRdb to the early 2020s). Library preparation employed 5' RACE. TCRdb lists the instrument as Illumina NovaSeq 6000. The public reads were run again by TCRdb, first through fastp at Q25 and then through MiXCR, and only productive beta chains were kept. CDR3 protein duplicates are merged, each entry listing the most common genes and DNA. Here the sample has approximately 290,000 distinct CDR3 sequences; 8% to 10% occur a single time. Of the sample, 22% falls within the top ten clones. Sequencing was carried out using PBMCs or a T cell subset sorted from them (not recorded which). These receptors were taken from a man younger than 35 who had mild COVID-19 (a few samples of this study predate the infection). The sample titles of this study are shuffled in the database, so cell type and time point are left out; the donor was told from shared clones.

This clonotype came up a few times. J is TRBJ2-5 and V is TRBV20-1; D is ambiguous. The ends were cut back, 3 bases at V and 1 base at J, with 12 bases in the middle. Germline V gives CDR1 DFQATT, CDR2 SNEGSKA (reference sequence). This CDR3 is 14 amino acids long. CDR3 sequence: CSARWATLQETQYF. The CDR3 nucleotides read TGCAGTGCTAGGTGGGCGACCCTCCAAGAGACCCAGTACTTC.

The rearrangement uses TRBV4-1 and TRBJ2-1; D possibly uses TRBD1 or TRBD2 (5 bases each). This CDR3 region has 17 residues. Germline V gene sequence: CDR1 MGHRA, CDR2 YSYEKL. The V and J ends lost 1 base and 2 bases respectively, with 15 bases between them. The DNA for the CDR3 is TGCGCCAGCAGCCAAGGAGGGGCGGAAGCAACCTACAATGAGCAGTTCTTC. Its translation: CASSQGGAEATYNEQFF.

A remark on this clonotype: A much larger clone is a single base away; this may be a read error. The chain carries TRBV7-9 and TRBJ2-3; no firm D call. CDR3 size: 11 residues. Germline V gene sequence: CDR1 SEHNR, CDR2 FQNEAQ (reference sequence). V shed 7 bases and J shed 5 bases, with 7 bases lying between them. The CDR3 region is CASNRRDTQYF. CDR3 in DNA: TGTGCCAGCAACCGTAGAGATACGCAGTATTTT.

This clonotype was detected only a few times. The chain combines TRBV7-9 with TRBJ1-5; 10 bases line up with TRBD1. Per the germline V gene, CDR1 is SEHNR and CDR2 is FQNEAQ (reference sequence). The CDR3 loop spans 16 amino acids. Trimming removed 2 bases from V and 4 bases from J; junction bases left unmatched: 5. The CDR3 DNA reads TGTGCCAGCAGCTTAAGCCGGGACAGGGGTAATCAGCCCCAGCATTTT. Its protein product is CASSLSRDRGNQPQHF.

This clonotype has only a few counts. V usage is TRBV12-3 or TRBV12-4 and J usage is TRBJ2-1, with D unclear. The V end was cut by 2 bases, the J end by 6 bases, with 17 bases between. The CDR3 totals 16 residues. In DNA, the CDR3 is TGTGCCAGCAGTTTATTCGGGCACATCGAGAGCAATGAGCAGTTCTTC. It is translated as CASSLFGHIESNEQFF.

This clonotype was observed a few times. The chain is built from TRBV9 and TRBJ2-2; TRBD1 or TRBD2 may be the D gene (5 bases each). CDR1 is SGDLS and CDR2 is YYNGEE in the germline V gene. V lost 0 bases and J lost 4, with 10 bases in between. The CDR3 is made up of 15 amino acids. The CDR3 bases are TGTGCCAGCAGCGTAGAGAGGGGACGCACCGGGGAGCTGTTTTTT. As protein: CASSVERGRTGELFF.

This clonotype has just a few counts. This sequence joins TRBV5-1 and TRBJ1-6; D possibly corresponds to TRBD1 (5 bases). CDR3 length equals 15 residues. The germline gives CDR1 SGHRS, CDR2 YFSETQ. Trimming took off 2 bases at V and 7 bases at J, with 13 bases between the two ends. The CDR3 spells CASSLGTLFNSPLHF. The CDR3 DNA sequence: TGCGCCAGCAGCTTAGGGACTCTATTCAATTCACCCCTCCACTTT.

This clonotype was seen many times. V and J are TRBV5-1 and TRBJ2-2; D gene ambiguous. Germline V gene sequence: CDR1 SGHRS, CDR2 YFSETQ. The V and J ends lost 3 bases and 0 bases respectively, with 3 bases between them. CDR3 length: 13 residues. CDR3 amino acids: CASSSTNTGELFF. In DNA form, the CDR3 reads TGCGCCAGCAGCTCAACGAACACCGGGGAGCTGTTTTTT.

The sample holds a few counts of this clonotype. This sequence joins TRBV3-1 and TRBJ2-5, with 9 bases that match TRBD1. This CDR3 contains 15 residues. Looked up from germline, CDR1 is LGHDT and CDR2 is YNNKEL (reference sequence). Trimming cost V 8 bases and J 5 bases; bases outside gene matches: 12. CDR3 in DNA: TGTGCCAGCGGCCTTGGACAGGGGTTTTTGGAGACCCAGTACTTC. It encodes CASGLGQGFLETQYF.

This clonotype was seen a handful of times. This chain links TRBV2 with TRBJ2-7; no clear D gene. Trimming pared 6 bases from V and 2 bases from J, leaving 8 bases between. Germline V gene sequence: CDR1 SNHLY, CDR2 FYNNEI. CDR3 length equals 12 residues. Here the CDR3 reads CASSLNTYEQYV. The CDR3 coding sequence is TGTGCCAGCAGCCTCAACACCTACGAGCAGTACGTC.

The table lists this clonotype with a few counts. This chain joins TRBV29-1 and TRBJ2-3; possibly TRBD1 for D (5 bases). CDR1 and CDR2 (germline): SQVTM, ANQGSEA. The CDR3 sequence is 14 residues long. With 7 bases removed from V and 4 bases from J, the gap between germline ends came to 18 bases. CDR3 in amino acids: CSAPGAGLADTQYF. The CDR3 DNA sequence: TGCAGCGCCCCGGGTGCAGGGTTGGCAGATACGCAGTATTTT.

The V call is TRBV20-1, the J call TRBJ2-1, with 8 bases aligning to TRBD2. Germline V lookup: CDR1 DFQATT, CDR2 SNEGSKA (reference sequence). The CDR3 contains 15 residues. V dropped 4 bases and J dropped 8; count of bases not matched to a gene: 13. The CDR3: CSATPTAGDLHEQFF. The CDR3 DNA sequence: TGCAGTGCTACCCCGACAGCGGGGGACCTCCATGAGCAGTTCTTC.

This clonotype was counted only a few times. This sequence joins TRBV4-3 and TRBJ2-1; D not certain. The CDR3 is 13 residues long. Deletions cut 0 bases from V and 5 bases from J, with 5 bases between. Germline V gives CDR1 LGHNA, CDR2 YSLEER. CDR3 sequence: CASSQDPDNEQFF. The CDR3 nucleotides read TGCGCCAGCAGCCAAGACCCCGACAATGAGCAGTTCTTC.

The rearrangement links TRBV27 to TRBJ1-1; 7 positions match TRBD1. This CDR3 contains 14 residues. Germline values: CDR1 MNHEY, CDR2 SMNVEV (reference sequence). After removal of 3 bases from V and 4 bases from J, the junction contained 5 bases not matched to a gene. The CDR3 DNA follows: TGTGCCAGCAGTTTCCTACAGGGGCTCACTGAAGCTTTCTTT. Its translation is CASSFLQGLTEAFF.

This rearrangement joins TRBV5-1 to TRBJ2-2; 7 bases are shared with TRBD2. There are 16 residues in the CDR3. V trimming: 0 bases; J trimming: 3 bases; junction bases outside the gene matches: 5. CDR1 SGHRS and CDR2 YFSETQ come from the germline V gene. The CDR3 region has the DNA TGCGCCAGCAGCTTGGTGGCGGGGGACTACACCGGGGAGCTGTTTTTT. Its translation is CASSLVAGDYTGELFF.

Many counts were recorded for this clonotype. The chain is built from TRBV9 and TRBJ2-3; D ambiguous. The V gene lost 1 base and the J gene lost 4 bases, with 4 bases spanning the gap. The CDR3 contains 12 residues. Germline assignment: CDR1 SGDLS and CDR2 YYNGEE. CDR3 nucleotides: TGTGCCAGCAGCGTATATTCAGATACGCAGTATTTT. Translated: CASSVYSDTQYF.